These T cell receptor beta chains were read from a single sample in a study of PD-1 blockade in classical Hodgkin lymphoma. The table came from immunoSEQ multiplex PCR; TCRdb's copy has only in-frame clones and leaves some out. The sample carries about 93,000 clones, 78% recorded once. The sequencing here drew on peripheral blood mononuclear cells (PBMCs), taken before the fourth cycle of nivolumab. The receptors stem from a human donor with classical Hodgkin lymphoma. Both conserved end residues are part of each CDR3.

CDR3,V,J
CAWSGGQPGLYSNQPQHF,TRBV30,TRBJ1-5
CAQSGQLNYNEQFF,TRBV30,TRBJ2-1
CASSQVTRGLGGNTIYF,TRBV4-2,TRBJ1-3
CASSLGWNTEAFF,TRBV5-1,TRBJ1-1
CASTSDFGRGLGNQPQHF,TRBV19,TRBJ1-5
CASSQQMAGYRGYTF,TRBV7-2,TRBJ1-2
CASSLGAGVETQYF,TRBV7-3,TRBJ2-5
CASSPNGGTYNEQFF,TRBV19,TRBJ2-1
CASSRNPQGSGEQYF,TRBV7-3,TRBJ2-7
CASSYGGTLHGYTF,TRBV6-5,TRBJ1-2
CATSRDPGQAHYGYTF,TRBV15,TRBJ1-2
CASSPGTRTDTQYF,TRBV4-1,TRBJ2-3
CASSVGTKGIYEQYF,TRBV9,TRBJ2-7
CASSELMPRGGAEETQYF,TRBV25-1,TRBJ2-5
CASSFTGDFRTDTQYF,TRBV27,TRBJ2-3
CAISEGDRGSYEQYF,TRBV10-3,TRBJ2-7
CASMGGASYTF,TRBV6-1,TRBJ1-2
CASSSQGAETQYF,TRBV7-3,TRBJ2-5
CASRLAESSYEQYF,TRBV28,TRBJ2-7
CASSLVFGGLSSYNEQFF,TRBV11-2,TRBJ2-1
CASSTGGNGELFF,TRBV6-5,TRBJ2-2
CASSVGQGRNTEAFF,TRBV9,TRBJ1-1
CASSLEGQGKTEAFF,TRBV5-1,TRBJ1-1
CASSKRPPGDISSYEQYF,TRBV2,TRBJ2-7
CASSFTPGRENTEAFF,TRBV28,TRBJ1-1
CASSLGGGAGALSTQYF,TRBV11-2,TRBJ2-3
CAWSGGTTGQPQHF,TRBV30,TRBJ1-5
CASSSIGPVISYEQYF,TRBV11-2,TRBJ2-7
CASRWSDGKDEQFF,TRBV19,TRBJ2-1
CASSLWSDGYTF,TRBV11-1,TRBJ1-2
CASSLSQGGRYEQYF,TRBV7-9,TRBJ2-7
CASSVQSSGNTIYF,TRBV9,TRBJ1-3
CASSSRLAGAYEQYF,TRBV7-8,TRBJ2-7
CASSDRRGAFQETQYF,TRBV7-2,TRBJ2-5
CASSLRAGTGELFF,TRBV25-1,TRBJ2-2
CASSLGQGSYNSPLHF,TRBV9,TRBJ1-6
CASSSPGQGNTEAFF,TRBV21-1,TRBJ1-1
CASSLYEGTQYF,TRBV7-2,TRBJ2-3
CASSQDPPGLAGADNEQFF,TRBV4-2,TRBJ2-1
CASSLVGADTQYF,TRBV18,TRBJ2-3
CAWRPNTEAFF,TRBV30,TRBJ1-1
CASSSLNSYEQYF,TRBV5-4,TRBJ2-7
CASSLAHGEQETQYF,TRBV7-2,TRBJ2-5
CASSFTNYGYTF,TRBV28,TRBJ1-2
CASSVDPGGAYNEQFF,TRBV9,TRBJ2-1
CASSPRDKAYEQYF,TRBV9,TRBJ2-7
CASSTRLAGGAYEQYF,TRBV27,TRBJ2-7
CASSPGLAGGKDTQYF,TRBV5-1,TRBJ2-3
CASSEENGEKLFF,TRBV7-9,TRBJ1-4
CASSLETPGRTDTQYF,TRBV5-1,TRBJ2-3
CASSVIGGFGELFF,TRBV9,TRBJ2-2
CASSLGGQVNYEQYF,TRBV11-2,TRBJ2-7
CASSLELAAVTDTQYF,TRBV5-1,TRBJ2-3
CASSQDATTRLTVQYF,TRBV4-1,TRBJ2-7